The following is a T cell receptor beta chain sequence with its context. Its ends do not fully match the called genes, so a read error is possible. MiXCR, applied by TCRdb to the RT-PCR reads, yields one record per CDR3 protein. The sample has 150,000 to 200,000 distinct CDR3 sequences; approximately 24% are singletons. The entry originates in a study of patients and donors after allogeneic stem cell transplantation. The receptor was isolated from a human donor who was either an allogeneic HSCT recipient or a stem cell or donor lymphocyte infusion donor (not recorded which). It is not recorded whose cells these are; they may come from a transplant donor. Sequencing was performed on blood, either unsorted or a sorted T cell fraction (not recorded which).

Here the CDR3 reads CAGSIIPHAVNTEAFF. For the CDR3, the DNA is TGTGCCGGTAGCATCATCCCCCACGCTGTGAACACTGAAGCTTTCTTT. This chain connects TRBV19 to TRBJ1-1; no definite D call. This CDR3 has 16 amino acids. Per the germline V gene, CDR1 is LNHDA and CDR2 is SQIVND (reference sequence).